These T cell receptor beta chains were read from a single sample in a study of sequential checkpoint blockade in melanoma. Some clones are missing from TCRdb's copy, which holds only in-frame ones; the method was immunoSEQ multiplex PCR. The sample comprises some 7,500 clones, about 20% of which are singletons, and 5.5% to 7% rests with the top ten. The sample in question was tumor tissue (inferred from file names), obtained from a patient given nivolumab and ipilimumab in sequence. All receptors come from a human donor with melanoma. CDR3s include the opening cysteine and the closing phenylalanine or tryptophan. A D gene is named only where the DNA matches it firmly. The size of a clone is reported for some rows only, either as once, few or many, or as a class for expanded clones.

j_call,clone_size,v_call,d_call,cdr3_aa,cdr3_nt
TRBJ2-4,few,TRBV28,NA,CASSPGGAGNIQYF,TGTGCCAGCAGTCCCGGGGGCGCAGGGAACATTCAGTACTTC
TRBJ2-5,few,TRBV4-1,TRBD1,CASSQDQTGADETQYF,TGCGCCAGCAGCCAAGATCAAACAGGGGCGGACGAGACCCAGTACTTC
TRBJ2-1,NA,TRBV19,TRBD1,CASSIIATGVRREQFF,TGTGCCAGTAGTATAATAGCGACAGGGGTTCGGCGCGAGCAGTTCTTC
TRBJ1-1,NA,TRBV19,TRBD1,CASSIDRGYTEAFF,TGTGCCAGTAGTATAGACAGGGGGTACACTGAAGCTTTCTTT
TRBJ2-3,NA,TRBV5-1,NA,CASVRGGSTDTQYF,TGCGCCAGCGTTAGGGGTGGAAGCACAGATACGCAGTATTTT
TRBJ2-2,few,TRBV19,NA,CASSNPTRLNTGELFF,TGTGCCAGTAGTAATCCCACCAGACTTAACACCGGGGAGCTGTTTTTT
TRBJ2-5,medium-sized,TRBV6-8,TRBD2,CASSYGGRTETQYF,TGTGCCAGCAGTTACGGCGGGAGAACAGAGACCCAGTACTTC
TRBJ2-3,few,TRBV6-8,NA,CASMITRREDTQYF,TGTGCCAGCATGATCACTCGTCGCGAAGATACGCAGTATTTT
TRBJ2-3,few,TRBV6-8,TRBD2,CASSYSGKRSGADTQYF,TGTGCCAGCAGTTACTCGGGGAAGAGGAGCGGGGCAGATACGCAGTATTTT
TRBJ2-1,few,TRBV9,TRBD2,CASSVDQTSTNEQFF,TGTGCCAGCAGCGTAGATCAGACTAGCACCAATGAGCAGTTCTTC
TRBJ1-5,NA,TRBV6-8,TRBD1,CASSRSRTGNQPQHF,TGTGCCAGCAGCCGCTCTCGGACAGGGAATCAGCCCCAGCATTTT
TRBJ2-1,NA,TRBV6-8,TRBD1,CASSYSIGTGESNEQFF,TGTGCCAGCAGTTACTCGATCGGGACAGGGGAGTCTAATGAGCAGTTCTTC
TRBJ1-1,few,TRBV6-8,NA,CASSGRGAEAFF,TGTGCCAGCAGCGGCAGGGGAGCTGAAGCTTTCTTT
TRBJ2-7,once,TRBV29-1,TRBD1,CSVEDDRENSYEQYF,TGCAGCGTTGAAGACGACAGGGAAAACTCCTACGAGCAGTACTTC
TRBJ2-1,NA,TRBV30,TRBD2,CAWSVGGGNEQFF,TGTGCCTGGAGTGTGGGGGGAGGGAATGAGCAGTTCTTC
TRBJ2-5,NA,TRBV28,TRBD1,CASSLGQVETQYF,TGTGCCAGCAGTTTGGGACAGGTTGAGACCCAGTACTTC
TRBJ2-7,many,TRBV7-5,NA,CASSLTGTSVSEQYF,TGTGCCAGCAGCTTAACCGGGACTAGCGTATCCGAGCAGTACTTC
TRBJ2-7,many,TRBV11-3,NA,CASRRERLESNEQYF,TGTGCCAGCAGGAGGGAGCGACTAGAGTCCAACGAGCAGTACTTC
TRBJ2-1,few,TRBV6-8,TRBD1,CASSLDRYNEQFF,TGTGCCAGCAGCCTGGACAGGTACAATGAGCAGTTCTTC
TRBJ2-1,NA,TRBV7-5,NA,CASSPGLLGVRYNEQFF,TGTGCCAGCAGCCCCGGACTCCTAGGGGTGAGGTACAATGAGCAGTTCTTC
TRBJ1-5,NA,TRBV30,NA,CAWSIRGNQPQHF,TGTGCCTGGAGTATAAGGGGGAATCAGCCCCAGCATTTT
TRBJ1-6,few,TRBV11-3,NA,CASSFAGSLYNSPLHF,TGTGCCAGCAGCTTTGCAGGGTCCCTCTATAATTCACCCCTCCACTTT
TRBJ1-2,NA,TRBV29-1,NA,CSVDKSNYGYTF,TGCAGCGTTGATAAGTCTAACTATGGCTACACCTTC
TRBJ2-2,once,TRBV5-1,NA,CASSFSEPNTGELFF,TGCGCCAGCAGCTTCTCAGAGCCGAACACCGGGGAGCTGTTTTTT
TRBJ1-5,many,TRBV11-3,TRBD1,CASSLDRGFVRQPQHF,TGTGCCAGCAGCTTGGACAGGGGGTTTGTAAGGCAGCCCCAGCATTTT
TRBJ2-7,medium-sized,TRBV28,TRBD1,CASTMTGTSSYEQYF,TGTGCCAGCACCATGACAGGGACCTCATCCTACGAGCAGTACTTC